Each of the 18 T cell receptor beta chains below was sequenced from the same sample in a study of blood T cells in healthy people across ages (dated by TCRdb to about 2015). The library came from 5' RACE. Data came from an Illumina HiSeq 2500. A second roughly 6 to 11 cycle PCR used a sample-barcoded 5' primer and a J-beta primer mix. TCRdb reanalyzed the raw reads on its own, using fastp at Q25 for trimming and MiXCR for clone calling, and kept in-frame beta chains. For every CDR3 protein sequence, its rows merge into one entry that carries the most common genes and DNA. The sample table records about 1,500,000 distinct CDR3 sequences; 25% to 30% of these occur just once. 7.7% of the sample rests with the top ten. The sequenced sample consisted of blood. The receptors originated from a woman aged 25 to 39 in good health.

This chain links TRBV13 with TRBJ2-4, with D tentatively TRBD2 (7 bases). The V end lost 0 bases, the J end lost 13 bases, and 22 bases lay between the germline ends. The CDR3 covers 16 residues. Germline assignment: CDR1 PRHDT and CDR2 FYEKMQ (reference sequence). CDR3 protein: CASSLGLGGGYNEQYF. CDR3 DNA sequence: TGTGCCAGCAGCTTAGGCCTAGGGGGGGGGTACAATGAGCAGTACTTC.

In regard to this clonotype: Relative to the germline gene, one junction end is altered; a read error may explain this. The chain is built from TRBV12-5 and TRBJ1-2; tentatively, D is TRBD1 (5 bases). CDR1 and CDR2 from the germline V gene are LGHNT and FRNRAP. The length of the CDR3 is 15 residues. The CDR3 is CASGLAAGTKYGYTF. Here the CDR3 DNA reads TGTGCTAGTGGTTTGGCGGCAGGGACTAAGTATGGCTACACCTTC.

The chain couples TRBV11-2 to TRBJ1-2; 7 bases are a match to TRBD1. The length of the CDR3 is 14 residues. The V gene end was trimmed by 3 bases and the J gene end by 4 bases; junction bases not matched to a gene: 5. Germline V gives CDR1 SGHAT, CDR2 FQNNGV. CDR3: CASSFRRQGYGYTF. CDR3 in DNA: TGTGCCAGCAGCTTCCGAAGACAGGGCTATGGCTACACCTTC.

This rearrangement joins TRBV28 to TRBJ1-5; D is possibly TRBD1 (6 bases). V shed 7 bases and J shed 8 bases, with 18 bases lying between them. The CDR3 covers 14 residues. The germline gives CDR1 MDHEN, CDR2 SYDVKM. CDR3 bases: TGTGCCAGCAAAATCGACAGGAGTTTTAAGCCCCAGCATTTT. It yields the protein CASKIDRSFKPQHF.

This chain uses TRBV2 with TRBJ2-1; no definite D call. V shed 7 bases and J shed 7 bases, with 11 bases lying between them. From germline, CDR1 is SNHLY and CDR2 FYNNEI. The CDR3 totals 12 residues. In nucleotides, the CDR3 is TGTGCCAGCAAGCTGGGAAGGAATGAGCAGTTCTTC. It specifies CASKLGRNEQFF.

This clonotype was found a few times. The rearrangement links TRBV25-1 to TRBJ2-1; tentative D call: TRBD2 (6 bases). Between the trimmed V and J ends, which lost 8 bases and 6 bases, there was a span of 14 bases. The CDR3 loop spans 13 amino acids. Germline assignment: CDR1 MGHDK and CDR2 SYGVNS. CDR3: CASGLGTSNEQFF. CDR3 bases: TGTGCCAGCGGGTTAGGGACTTCCAATGAGCAGTTCTTC.

This chain links TRBV20-1 with TRBJ2-3; a weak D match, TRBD2 (5 bases). The CDR3 extends over 15 amino acids. Germline values: CDR1 DFQATT, CDR2 SNEGSKA (reference sequence). Trimming removed 5 bases from V and 1 base from J, with 16 bases in between. For the CDR3, the DNA is TGCAGTGCTCCCCTGGGAAGTAGCGGCACAGATACGCAGTATTTT. Its translation is CSAPLGSSGTDTQYF.

This chain links TRBV25-1 with TRBJ2-7; D gene unclear. Trimming took off 4 bases at V and 1 base at J, with 11 bases between the two ends. The germline V gene has CDR1 MGHDK and CDR2 SYGVNS. This CDR3 is built from 14 residues. This chain's CDR3 is CASSAMPWSYEQYF. The DNA of the CDR3 is TGTGCCAGCAGTGCTATGCCCTGGTCCTACGAGCAGTACTTC.

The chain is built from TRBV27 and TRBJ2-5; tentative D call: TRBD2 (6 bases). CDR1 and CDR2 from the germline V gene are MNHEY and SMNVEV (reference sequence). The CDR3 contains 13 residues. V was pared by 7 bases and J by 11 bases, with 20 bases between. In DNA, the CDR3 is TGTGCCAGCACACCGGGCCTCTGGAGGGAGCAGTACTTC. It yields the protein CASTPGLWREQYF.

This clonotype was found a few times. This chain links TRBV12-3 or TRBV12-4 with TRBJ2-5, with D perhaps TRBD1 (6 bases). V lost 6 bases and J lost 4, with 12 bases in between. This CDR3 has 13 amino acids. CDR3 in amino acids: CASRTGSRETQYF. In DNA, the CDR3 is TGTGCCAGCAGAACAGGGAGTAGAGAGACCCAGTACTTC.

This clonotype was counted only a few times. This rearrangement joins TRBV2 to TRBJ2-5; 8 nucleotides align to TRBD2. Looked up from germline, CDR1 is SNHLY and CDR2 is FYNNEI. This CDR3 is built from 17 residues. Trimming at V came to 0 bases and at J to 2 bases, leaving 8 bases not matched to a gene. The CDR3 sequence: CASSEARGSGAQETQYF. The CDR3 coding sequence is TGTGCCAGCAGTGAAGCGCGGGGTAGCGGGGCACAAGAGACCCAGTACTTC. Full variable domain (rest looked up from reference TRBV2 and TRBJ2-5): EPEVTQTPSHQVTQMGQEVILRCVPISNHLYFYWYRQILGQKVEFLVSFYNNEISEKSEIFDDQFSVERPDGSNFTLKIRSTKLEDSAMYFCASSEARGSGAQETQYFGPGTRLLVL.

About this clonotype: This may be a read error, as it is one base from a much larger clone. This chain joins TRBV29-1 and TRBJ2-5; a weak D match, TRBD2 (5 bases). The CDR3 loop spans 17 amino acids. CDR1 SQVTM and CDR2 ANQGSEA come from the germline V gene. CDR3 DNA: TGCAGCGCTGAAGTTGGTTCGTGGGAGCAGGACCAAGAGACCCAGTACTTC. This translates into CSAEVGSWEQDQETQYF.

CDR3 DNA: TGTGCCAGCAGCTTGGGAGAGAGTAGCGGGGCTTTGCTGTTCTTC. It translates to CASSLGESSGALLFF. V usage is TRBV7-2 and J usage is TRBJ2-1, with 8 bases lining up with TRBD2. The CDR3 is 15 amino acids. Germline loops: CDR1 SGHTA, CDR2 FQGNSA. V was pared by 3 bases and J by 15 bases, with 16 bases of the junction left unmatched. The full variable domain, rest sourced from reference TRBV7-2 and TRBJ2-1, is GAGVSQSPSNKVTEKGKDVELRCDPISGHTALYWYRQSLGQGLEFLIYFQGNSAPDKSGLPSDRFSAERTGGSVSTLTIQRTQQEDSAVYLCASSLGESSGALLFFGPGTRLTVL.

This clonotype showed up many times. The chain has TRBV29-1 and TRBJ2-5, with 7 bases aligning to TRBD1. The V and J ends lost 3 bases and 0 bases, in that order; junction bases with no gene match: 4. The CDR3 has 14 amino acids. Germline assignment: CDR1 SQVTM and CDR2 ANQGSEA. The CDR3 DNA is TGCAGCGTTGAGGACAGGTTGTACCAAGAGACCCAGTACTTC. Its translation is CSVEDRLYQETQYF.

This clonotype was counted at least ten times. This CDR3 is CSAPGPADTQYF. DNA of the CDR3: TGCAGTGCTCCGGGACCCGCGGATACGCAGTATTTT. J is TRBJ2-3 and V is TRBV20-1; D tentatively reads TRBD1 or TRBD2 (5 bases each). This CDR3 spans 12 amino acids. Germline CDR1 is DFQATT and CDR2 is SNEGSKA (reference sequence). V shed 5 bases and J shed 6 bases, with 12 bases lying between them.

This chain uses TRBV15 with TRBJ1-1; tentatively, D is TRBD1 (6 bases). Looked up from germline, CDR1 is LNHNV and CDR2 is YYDKDF (reference sequence). CDR3 length: 15 residues. V shed 2 bases and J shed 0 bases, with 10 bases lying between them. CDR3 amino acids: CATSRRQGLNTEAFF. DNA of the CDR3: TGTGCCACCAGCAGACGCCAGGGGCTGAACACTGAAGCTTTCTTT.

This clonotype came up a few times. The chain employs TRBV29-1 and TRBJ2-4, with 11 bases that match TRBD2. The CDR3 loop spans 14 amino acids. Germline V lookup: CDR1 SQVTM, CDR2 ANQGSEA. After removal of 6 bases from V and 2 bases from J, the junction contained 3 bases not matched to a gene. The CDR3: CSVSSGRSKNIQYF. CDR3 nucleotides: TGCAGCGTGTCTAGCGGGAGGTCCAAAAACATTCAGTACTTC.

This clonotype was counted once. The chain is built from TRBV7-8 and TRBJ2-1; no reliable D call. V was cut by 2 bases and J by 1 base, with 9 bases left in between. Germline CDR1 and CDR2: SGHVS and FQNEAQ. The CDR3 totals 15 residues. The CDR3: CASSLTATSYNEQFF. The CDR3 region has the DNA TGTGCCAGCAGCTTAACGGCGACATCCTACAATGAGCAGTTCTTC.